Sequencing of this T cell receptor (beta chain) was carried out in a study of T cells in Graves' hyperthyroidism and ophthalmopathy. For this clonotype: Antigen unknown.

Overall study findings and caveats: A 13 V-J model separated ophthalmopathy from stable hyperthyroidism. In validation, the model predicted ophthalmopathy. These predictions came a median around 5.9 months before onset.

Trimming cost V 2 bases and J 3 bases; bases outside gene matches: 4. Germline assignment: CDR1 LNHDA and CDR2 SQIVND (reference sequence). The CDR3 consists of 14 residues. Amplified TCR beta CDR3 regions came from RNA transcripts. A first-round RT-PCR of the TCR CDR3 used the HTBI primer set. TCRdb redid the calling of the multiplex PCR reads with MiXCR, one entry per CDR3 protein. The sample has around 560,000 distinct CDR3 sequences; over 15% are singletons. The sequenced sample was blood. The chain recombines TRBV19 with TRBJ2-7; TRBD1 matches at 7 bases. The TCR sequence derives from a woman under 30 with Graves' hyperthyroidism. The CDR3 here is CASSIKGASYEQYF. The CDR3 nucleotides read TGTGCCAGTAGTATAAAGGGGGCGAGCTACGAGCAGTACTTC.